The clone carrying this T cell receptor (beta chain) was seen at least ten times. The length of the CDR3 is 14 residues. CDR1 is MNHEY and CDR2 is SMNVEV in the germline V gene (reference sequence). Trimming took off 3 bases at V and 1 base at J, with 9 bases between the two ends. The source of the sample is a study of read filtering for tumor transcriptome and immune sequencing. The overall study: Among patients, some 17 were male and around 13 female, aged 47 to 80 (mean about 69).

This library used roughly 400 ng RNA and molecular barcoded adaptors spanning alpha/delta and beta/gamma chains. A single record per CDR3 protein comes from TCRdb applying MiXCR to the reads. Here the sample spans roughly 59,000 distinct CDR3 sequences, 15% to 20% being singletons. The source is a donor at least 40 years old with multiple myeloma. Material: a population of CD138-negative cells sorted from bone marrow. The gene calls are TRBV27 and TRBJ1-1; unclear D gene. The CDR3 region is CASSFGRRNTEAFF. CDR3 nucleotides: TGTGCCAGCAGTTTCGGGAGGAGGAACACTGAAGCTTTCTTT.